The subject of this entry is one TCR beta chain. Use of 60 Vbeta and 13 Jbeta primers characterized the PCR. Only in-frame clones appear in the TCRdb table, and some are missing; sequencing was by immunoSEQ multiplex PCR. The table shows roughly 200,000 clones, with around 78% occurring only once. The data were obtained in a study of cytomegalovirus exposure and HLA in healthy donors. Study in general: In an early release, HLA-typed donors contributed 75 million to 85 million unique TCR sequences.

This clonotype was sampled from a man under 40 in good health and CMV-seronegative. The sample taken for sequencing was PBMCs.

CDR3 residues: CASSRRALASSGELFF. In DNA, the CDR3 is TGTGCCAGCAGCCGCCGGGCGCTAGCGAGCTCCGGGGAGCTGTTTTTT. The rearrangement joins TRBV7-2 to TRBJ2-2; perhaps TRBD2 as D (6 bases). The CDR3 consists of 16 residues. Trimming left V 5 bases short and J 6 bases short, with 19 bases between. Germline assignment: CDR1 SGHTA and CDR2 FQGNSA.